This T cell receptor beta chain was retrieved from a study of Graves' ophthalmopathy and Graves' hyperthyroidism. Study background: The authors collected peripheral blood at initial diagnosis, before any treatment.

Researchers classed hyperthyroidism as stable given no ophthalmopathy within 18 months of follow-up. The TCR beta CDR3 regions underwent amplification from RNA transcripts. HTBI primers served in a first-round RT-PCR, which a second-round multiplex PCR followed. Via MiXCR, TCRdb re-called the multiplex PCR reads, giving one row per CDR3 protein. The sample records about 370,000 distinct CDR3 sequences, about 18% being singletons. This clonotype was found a few times. CDR3 length: 14 residues. Unmatched junction bases numbered 11, after V lost 6 bases and J lost 6 bases. CDR1 and CDR2 from the germline V gene are MDHEN and SYDVKM.

Sample: peripheral blood. This sequence originates from an adult woman with stable Graves' hyperthyroidism. V gene TRBV28 combines with J gene TRBJ2-7; 7 bases align to TRBD2. CDR3 loop: CASRVPGLRIEQYF. Here the CDR3 DNA reads TGTGCCAGCAGGGTACCGGGACTACGCATCGAGCAGTACTTC.